This TCR beta chain stems from a study of PD-1 blockade in classical Hodgkin lymphoma. Study results and limitations: Complete responders entered with baseline diversity on par with newly diagnosed patients, the results showed. Possibly reflecting disease activity or prior therapy, repertoire differences have causes that remain undefined.

Data came from immunoSEQ multiplex PCR; TCRdb stores just in-frame clones and leaves some out. This sample yields tens of thousands of clones, of which roughly 91% are seen a single time; more than 6.5% belongs to the top ten. In every patient, relapse followed autologous stem cell transplantation, while exposure to brentuximab vedotin differed. As regards this clone: Its specificity is not known.

This TCR derives from a human donor with classical Hodgkin lymphoma. Sequenced here: peripheral blood mononuclear cells (PBMCs), sampled at baseline.

DNA of the CDR3: TGCGCCAGCAGCGTGGCCGGTGCTAACACCGGGGAGCTGTTTTTT. This translates into CASSVAGANTGELFF. The V and J genes are TRBV5-1 and TRBJ2-2, with D uncertain. This CDR3 is 15 amino acids long. The V and J ends lost 4 bases and 2 bases respectively, with 12 bases between them. Germline values: CDR1 SGHRS, CDR2 YFSETQ. The full variable domain, in which reference TRBV5-1 and TRBJ2-2 provide the parts outside the CDR3, is KAGVTQTPRYLIKTRGQQVTLSCSPISGHRSVSWYQQTPGQGLQFLFEYFSETQRNKGNFPGRFSGRQFSNSRSEMNVSTLELGDSALYLCASSVAGANTGELFFGEGSRLTVL.